The text below deals with one TCR beta chain. Antigen: not known. The data were taken from a study of a mutant IDH1 vaccine in newly diagnosed glioma. In the study overall: Vaccination started 4-6 weeks after radiotherapy alone, or with temozolomide cycles. Sex among treated patients split about 62% male, roughly 38% female; mean age was roughly 40 years. The therapy given earlier, which was standard therapy, consisted of radiotherapy, temozolomide, or both, and most of the patients received both.

Described time point: week 23, last vaccination. In every dose of vaccine, 300 ug of mutant IDH1 20-mer peptide was given alongside topical imiquimod. Profiling relied on immunoSEQ multiplex PCR, and the TCRdb table lists in-frame clones only, not all of them. The sample has around 30,000 clones, approximately 90% seen once; the top ten hold around 2.6%. The germline V gene has CDR1 LNHDA and CDR2 SQIVND (reference sequence). V lost 5 bases and J 4 bases, leaving 15 bases between the germline ends. The CDR3 runs 14 residues. The sequence came from a man in his forties or fifties with glioma. The J gene is TRBJ2-7, the V gene TRBV19; D unresolved. The material sequenced was PBMCs, taken from a glioma patient whose treatment included an IDH1 peptide vaccine. Here the CDR3 DNA reads TGTGCCAGTAGTCCCGGACGAGCCCGTTACGAGCAGTACTTC. Amino acid sequence: CASSPGRARYEQYF.